The 23 T cell receptor beta chains presented below share a single source sample, sequenced in a study of shared clonotypes between healthy human individuals. Only in-frame clones appear in the TCRdb table, and some are missing; sequencing was by immunoSEQ multiplex PCR. The sample records around 300,000 clones, about nine tenths being singletons. The material sequenced was memory CD8+ T cells sorted from blood. The subset is: CD45RO+ cells pooled with CCR7-negative TemRA cells. These TCRs come from a young man in good health.

This chain links TRBV5-6 with TRBJ2-7; the D is unclear. The V gene's germline CDR1 is SGHDT and CDR2 YYEEEE. Trimming left V 0 bases short and J 3 bases short, with 10 bases between. This CDR3 contains 14 residues. The CDR3 nucleotides are TGTGCCAGCAGCTTGGGATTGAGAGTCTACGAGCAGTACTTC. It codes for CASSLGLRVYEQYF.

V usage is TRBV7-9 and J usage is TRBJ1-3; 7 nucleotides line up with TRBD1. Unmatched junction bases numbered 13, after V lost 5 bases and J lost 0 bases. The CDR3 loop spans 18 amino acids. CDR1 SEHNR and CDR2 FQNEAQ come from the germline V gene (reference sequence). CDR3 bases: TGTGCCAGCAGCCGAGGGGGACAGACGTACCGCTCTGGAAACACCATATATTTT. Its translation: CASSRGGQTYRSGNTIYF.

This clone was observed once. Other DNA sequences in the sample encode the same CDR3. The chain is built from TRBV6-5 and TRBJ1-1; D unclear. Germline values: CDR1 MNHEY, CDR2 SVGAGI. This CDR3 contains 13 residues. Trimming removed 2 bases at V and 1 base at J, with 5 bases between. CDR3 in amino acids: CASSYGENTEAFF. DNA for the CDR3: TGTGCCAGCAGTTACGGAGAGAACACTGAAGCTTTCTTT.

The J gene is TRBJ2-7, the V gene TRBV5-4; D perhaps matches TRBD1 (5 bases). This CDR3 spans 12 amino acids. Trimming left V 3 bases short and J 4 bases short, with 8 bases between. The V gene's germline CDR1 is SGHNT and CDR2 YYREEE (reference sequence). The CDR3 DNA follows: TGTGCCAGCAGCTACCAGGGATACGAGCAGTACTTC. The encoded protein is CASSYQGYEQYF.

The CDR3 region is CASSPSDRQGASYNEQFF. The CDR3 DNA sequence: TGTGCCAGCAGCCCTTCCGATCGACAGGGGGCTTCCTACAATGAGCAGTTCTTC. V and J are TRBV21-1 and TRBJ2-1; whether TRBD1, the table's D call, matches the DNA was not checked. TRBV21-1 counts as a pseudogene. The CDR3 is made up of 18 amino acids.

This chain connects TRBV30 to TRBJ1-4; TRBD1 might be the D (5 bases). Germline values: CDR1 GTSNPN, CDR2 SVGIG (reference sequence). V lost 5 bases and J lost 0, with 7 bases in between. The CDR3 has 13 residues. CDR3 region: CAWAGATNEKLFF. The CDR3 nucleotides read TGTGCCTGGGCGGGGGCAACTAATGAAAAACTGTTTTTT.

This chain joins TRBV27 and TRBJ2-3; D call uncertain. Germline assignment: CDR1 MNHEY and CDR2 SMNVEV (reference sequence). The CDR3 is 16 residues long. The ends were cut back, 3 bases at V and 0 bases at J, with 13 bases in the middle. As DNA, the CDR3 is TGTGCCAGCAGTTTTTCAGTGGACGTTAGCACAGATACGCAGTATTTT. Amino acid sequence: CASSFSVDVSTDTQYF.

This clone came up once. The chain recombines TRBV6-5 with TRBJ2-3; tentative D call: TRBD2 (6 bases). V was clipped by 0 bases and J by 1 base, with 11 bases between them. Per germline, CDR1 MNHEY and CDR2 SVGAGI. The CDR3 totals 16 residues. The CDR3 sequence is CASSYSEGLGTDTQYF. CDR3 in DNA: TGTGCCAGCAGTTACTCGGAGGGGCTGGGCACAGATACGCAGTATTTT.

This clone was picked up one time. The genes are TRBV6-6 and TRBJ1-5, with D perhaps TRBD1 (5 bases). V lost 5 bases and J 1 base, leaving 6 bases between the germline ends. The CDR3 totals 13 residues. Looked up from germline, CDR1 is MNHNY and CDR2 is SVGAGI (reference sequence). This CDR3 is CASSQGSNQPQHF. DNA for the CDR3: TGTGCCAGCAGTCAGGGAAGCAATCAGCCCCAGCATTTT.

This clone was seen a handful of times. This chain links TRBV9 with TRBJ2-3; D ambiguous. The CDR3 length is 14 residues. Trimming removed 4 bases at V and 3 bases at J, with 12 bases between. Germline assignment: CDR1 SGDLS and CDR2 YYNGEE. CDR3 residues: CASSLGPATDTQYF. DNA of the CDR3: TGTGCCAGCAGCCTAGGGCCGGCGACAGATACGCAGTATTTT. The full variable domain, with the rest looked up from reference TRBV9 and TRBJ2-3, is DSGVTQTPKHLITATGQRVTLRCSPRSGDLSVYWYQQSLDQGLQFLIQYYNGEERAKGNILERFSAQQFPDLHSELNLSSLELGDSALYFCASSLGPATDTQYFGPGTRLTVL.

This chain connects TRBV27 to TRBJ2-1; TRBD2 matches at 8 bases. The CDR3 has 15 amino acids. V was pared by 4 bases and J by 8 bases, with 10 bases of the junction left unmatched. Germline assignment: CDR1 MNHEY and CDR2 SMNVEV (reference sequence). For the CDR3, the DNA is TGTGCCAGCAGTTCGTTTAGCGGGGCCGGCCATGAGCAGTTCTTC. Its protein is CASSSFSGAGHEQFF.

The chain uses TRBV27 and TRBJ2-1, with TRBD2 identical over 9 bases. The germline V gene has CDR1 MNHEY and CDR2 SMNVEV (reference sequence). This CDR3 has 15 amino acids. Unmatched junction bases numbered 8, after V lost 1 base and J lost 10 bases. DNA for the CDR3: TGTGCCAGCAGTTTATTGGTAGCGGGAGCCCACGAGCAGTTCTTC. Translation gives CASSLLVAGAHEQFF.

Worth noting for this clone: One end of the junction is discordant with germline, which a read error may explain. V gene TRBV9 combines with J gene TRBJ2-1, with TRBD1 matching over 7 bases. This CDR3 has 16 residues. Looked up from germline, CDR1 is SGDLS and CDR2 is YYNGEE. The CDR3 reads CASSTTGSLFGNEQFF. CDR3 in DNA: TGCGCCAGCAGCACGACAGGGTCCCTATTCGGCAATGAGCAGTTCTTC. Complete variable domain (other parts from reference TRBV9 and TRBJ2-1): DSGVTQTPKHLITATGQRVTLRCSPRSGDLSVYWYQQSLDQGLQFLIQYYNGEERAKGNILERFSAQQFPDLHSELNLSSLELGDSALYFCASSTTGSLFGNEQFFGPGTRLTVL.

This clone has just a few counts. The chain recombines TRBV15 with TRBJ2-6; no clear D gene. V lost 4 bases, J lost 0 bases, and 7 bases lay in between. The V gene's germline CDR1 is LNHNV and CDR2 YYDKDF (reference sequence). This CDR3 has 15 residues. The CDR3, as DNA: TGTGCCACCAGCACAGAGCACTCTGGGGCCAACGTCCTGACTTTC. Its protein product is CATSTEHSGANVLTF.

The chain has TRBV6-5 and TRBJ2-5, with D possibly being TRBD2 (5 bases). This CDR3 contains 11 residues. CDR1 is MNHEY, CDR2 SVGAGI, per germline. V was clipped by 2 bases and J by 13 bases, with 11 bases between them. The CDR3, as DNA: TGTGCCAGCAGTTACGGGCGGGTTAGGTACTTC. Encoded protein: CASSYGRVRYF.

V gene TRBV1 combines with J gene TRBJ2-7; the table assigns TRBD2, which was not confirmed against the DNA. TRBV1 is listed as a pseudogene. This CDR3 is built from 16 residues. CDR3 loop: CTPRGGGRRSSYEQYF. Here the CDR3 DNA reads TGCACCCCAAGAGGGGGGGGGCGAAGGAGCTCCTACGAGCAGTACTTC.

V gene TRBV28 combines with J gene TRBJ2-7; the D gene is possibly TRBD2 (5 bases). Germline CDR1 MDHEN, CDR2 SYDVKM. The CDR3 consists of 12 residues. V was pared by 3 bases and J by 5 bases, with 8 bases between. The CDR3 DNA reads as TGTGCCAGCAGTTTTCCCGGGGACGAGCAGTACTTC. It specifies CASSFPGDEQYF.

V and J are TRBV6-5 and TRBJ2-7; 11 bases line up with TRBD2. Germline-derived CDR1 and CDR2 are MNHEY and SVGAGI. With V trimmed by 4 bases and J by 3 bases, 8 bases remained unmatched. This CDR3 is 16 amino acids long. The CDR3 protein is CASSSLAGAGIYEQYF. The DNA of the CDR3 is TGTGCCAGCAGTTCACTAGCGGGAGCGGGTATCTACGAGCAGTACTTC.

This clone was found once. The gene calls are TRBV4-1 and TRBJ1-4; D is uncertain. V dropped 0 bases and J dropped 0 bases, with 20 bases sitting between them. The CDR3 covers 20 residues. CDR1 and CDR2 (germline): MGHRA, YSYEKL. The CDR3 reads CASSQETEGSELATNEKLFF. CDR3 bases: TGCGCCAGCAGCCAAGAAACAGAAGGATCGGAATTAGCAACTAATGAAAAACTGTTTTTT.

The V and J genes are TRBV7-9 and TRBJ2-7; no clear D gene. The V end was cut by 5 bases, the J end by 1 base, with 12 bases between. Germline V gene sequence: CDR1 SEHNR, CDR2 FQNEAQ (reference sequence). The CDR3 loop spans 14 amino acids. The CDR3: CASSGFMLSYEQYF. The CDR3 DNA is TGTGCCAGCAGCGGGTTCATGCTTTCCTACGAGCAGTACTTC.

Note on this clone: A much larger clone differs from this one at a single base, so this may be a read error. The chain has TRBV7-2 and TRBJ2-3; 10 positions agree with TRBD2. Germline values: CDR1 SGHTA, CDR2 FQGNSA. J lost 4 bases, V lost 2 bases, and 0 bases had no gene match. The CDR3 contains 14 residues. The CDR3: CASSLLAGADTQYF. The CDR3 nucleotides are TGTGCCAGCAGCTTACTAGCGGGAGCAGATACGCAGTATTTT.

The chain recombines TRBV7-9 with TRBJ2-1; 9 bases match TRBD2. The CDR3 is 14 residues long. Germline loops: CDR1 SEHNR, CDR2 FQNEAQ (reference sequence). V trimming: 5 bases; J trimming: 5 bases; junction bases outside the gene matches: 4. In DNA, the CDR3 is TGTGCCAGCAGCCGGACTAGCGAGAACAATGAGCAGTTCTTC. Translation gives CASSRTSENNEQFF.

The chain couples TRBV28 to TRBJ2-5, with D possibly matching TRBD2 (5 bases). Germline assignment: CDR1 MDHEN and CDR2 SYDVKM. Trimming removed 5 bases at V and 4 bases at J, with 14 bases between. The CDR3 is made up of 14 amino acids. The CDR3 is CASSPTPAGETQYF. The CDR3 DNA is TGTGCCAGCAGTCCGACGCCCGCGGGAGAGACCCAGTACTTC.